Listed here are 25 T cell receptor beta chains from one sample, sequenced in a study of cytomegalovirus exposure and HLA in healthy donors. With 60 Vbeta and 13 Jbeta primers, the PCR was carried out. The method was immunoSEQ multiplex PCR; TCRdb's version includes in-frame clones alone and lacks a portion of them. Among over 100,000 clones, 82% were seen once, and the ten largest hold roughly 20%. Sequencing was performed on PBMCs. The receptors were gathered from a young man in good health and CMV-seropositive.

This rearrangement joins TRBV19 to TRBJ1-2, with D perhaps TRBD1 (6 bases). This CDR3 region has 14 residues. Germline values: CDR1 LNHDA, CDR2 SQIVND (reference sequence). V lost 1 base and J 4 bases, leaving 10 bases between the germline ends. CDR3 DNA sequence: TGTGCCAGTAGTATAGGGACAGTAACCTATGGCTACACCTTC. Amino acid sequence: CASSIGTVTYGYTF.

The chain joins TRBV9 to TRBJ2-1; D may be TRBD1 (5 bases). Per germline, CDR1 SGDLS and CDR2 YYNGEE. V was clipped by 3 bases and J by 3 bases, with 10 bases between them. The CDR3 has 14 residues. CDR3 amino acids: CASSDPTDYNEQFF. The CDR3 DNA sequence: TGTGCCAGCAGCGACCCGACAGACTACAATGAGCAGTTCTTC.

J is TRBJ2-2 and V is TRBV7-9, with 9 positions matching TRBD2. Germline-derived CDR1 and CDR2 are SEHNR and FQNEAQ (reference sequence). There are 15 residues in the CDR3. The trim removed 10 bases at V and 6 bases at J, leaving 12 bases unmatched. The CDR3, as DNA: TGTGCCATGGTCCCGGGACTAGCAGGCCCCGGGGAGCTGTTTTTT. Translation: CAMVPGLAGPGELFF.

This clone was recorded only once. The chain uses TRBV7-6 and TRBJ1-1; tentatively, D is TRBD1 (5 bases). This CDR3 region has 16 residues. V lost 5 bases to trimming and J lost 0 bases, with 16 bases between them. CDR1 and CDR2 from the germline V gene are SGHVS and FNYEAQ. The CDR3 coding sequence is TGTGCCAGCAGCCTCCGCAGGGCTCAAATGAACACTGAAGCTTTCTTT. Translated, it gives CASSLRRAQMNTEAFF.

The V call is TRBV28, the J call TRBJ1-1; 7 nucleotides agree with TRBD1. V shed 5 bases, J shed 7 bases, and the junction held 10 bases outside the gene matches. Germline lookup yields CDR1 MDHEN and CDR2 SYDVKM. This CDR3 contains 14 residues. The CDR3: CASSAVGWDSEAFF. The CDR3 bases are TGTGCCAGCAGTGCAGTAGGGTGGGACAGTGAAGCTTTCTTT. Full variable domain (missing parts from reference TRBV28 and TRBJ1-1): DVKVTQSSRYLVKRTGEKVFLECVQDMDHENMFWYRQDPGLGLRLIYFSYDVKMKEKGDIPEGYSVSREKKERFSLILESASTNQTSMYLCASSAVGWDSEAFFGQGTRLTVV.

V is TRBV6-1 and J is TRBJ1-4; 10 positions agree with TRBD1. The CDR3 contains 15 residues. Trimming at V came to 10 bases and at J to 8 bases, leaving 13 bases not matched to a gene. Germline CDR1 MNHNS, CDR2 SASEGT. CDR3 coding DNA: TGTGCCACTCAATCCCGGACAGGGGGAAGCGAAAAACTGTTTTTT. Translated, it gives CATQSRTGGSEKLFF.

The chain combines TRBV29-1 with TRBJ2-7, with D possibly being TRBD1 (7 bases). Looked up from germline, CDR1 is SQVTM and CDR2 is ANQGSEA. This CDR3 is built from 15 residues. Trimming removed 3 bases from V and 0 bases from J, with 15 bases in between. DNA of the CDR3: TGCAGCGTTGAGCGAAACCAGGGGGGCTCCTACGAGCAGTACTTC. Encoded protein: CSVERNQGGSYEQYF.

This chain connects TRBV5-4 to TRBJ2-3; 10 positions agree with TRBD2. The CDR3 contains 15 residues. Germline-derived CDR1 and CDR2 are SGHNT and YYREEE (reference sequence). V lost 4 bases and J lost 9; bases outside the gene matches: 11. Here the CDR3 reads CASSRTGLANSTQYF. The CDR3 DNA is TGTGCCAGCAGCCGGACGGGACTAGCGAACAGCACGCAGTATTTT.

A single count supports this clone. This chain links TRBV6-6 with TRBJ1-1, with 8 bases identical to TRBD1. CDR3 length: 12 amino acids. The junction had 8 bases not matched to a gene; V was cut back by 6 bases and J by 11 bases. Per germline, CDR1 MNHNY and CDR2 SVGAGI (reference sequence). CDR3 region: CASSLTGEGAFF. The CDR3 DNA reads TGTGCCAGCAGCTTGACAGGGGAGGGGGCTTTCTTT.

This rearrangement joins TRBV7-8 to TRBJ2-4; 12 nucleotides match TRBD2. The ends lost 4 bases at V and 0 bases at J; junction bases unmatched: 7. This CDR3 spans 18 amino acids. Germline CDR1 and CDR2: SGHVS and FQNEAQ. The DNA for the CDR3 is TGTGCCAGCAGCTCCCTAGCGGGGGGGCGTCTAGCCAAAAACATTCAGTACTTC. Amino acid sequence: CASSSLAGGRLAKNIQYF.

The gene calls are TRBV10-3 and TRBJ1-1; D uncertain. The CDR3 runs 13 residues. The germline V gene encodes CDR1 ENHRY and CDR2 SYGVKD. V gave up 6 bases and J gave up 1 base, with 9 bases separating them. CDR3 loop: CAISYSTNTEAFF. The DNA for the CDR3 is TGTGCCATCAGCTACTCCACGAACACTGAAGCTTTCTTT.

The CDR3 loop is CASSLSLAVHNEQFF. The CDR3 nucleotides are TGTGCCAGCAGCCTGTCCCTAGCGGTCCACAATGAGCAGTTCTTC. The chain joins TRBV7-6 to TRBJ2-1; 7 bases match TRBD2. CDR1 is SGHVS and CDR2 is FNYEAQ in the germline V gene. Unmatched junction bases numbered 9, after V lost 5 bases and J lost 5 bases. The CDR3 totals 15 residues.

V is TRBV6-5 and J is TRBJ1-1, with D perhaps TRBD1 (5 bases). This CDR3 spans 13 amino acids. CDR1 is MNHEY, CDR2 SVGAGI, per germline. V gave up 5 bases and J gave up 6 bases, with 13 bases separating them. CDR3 loop: CASSGQGFAEAFF. CDR3 nucleotide sequence: TGTGCCAGCAGTGGTCAGGGCTTCGCTGAAGCTTTCTTT.

The chain carries TRBV7-9 and TRBJ2-3; 7 nucleotides agree with TRBD1. The trim removed 5 bases at V and 2 bases at J, leaving 4 bases unmatched. The germline V gene encodes CDR1 SEHNR and CDR2 FQNEAQ (reference sequence). The CDR3 totals 14 residues. DNA of the CDR3: TGTGCCAGCAGCCCGGGACAGTACACAGATACGCAGTATTTT. Protein: CASSPGQYTDTQYF.

CDR3 coding DNA: TGTGCCAGCAGCCCCGGGACAGGGGGCGGTGAGCAGTTCTTC. Amino acids: CASSPGTGGGEQFF. The rearrangement links TRBV6-4 to TRBJ2-1, with 12 nucleotides matching TRBD1. This CDR3 contains 14 residues. The germline CDR1 and CDR2 sequences are MRHNA and SNTAGT. The ends lost 6 bases at V and 9 bases at J; junction bases unmatched: 6.

The V and J genes are TRBV28 and TRBJ2-7; 8 bases agree with TRBD2. Germline V lookup: CDR1 MDHEN, CDR2 SYDVKM. With V trimmed by 6 bases and J by 1 base, 8 bases remained unmatched. The CDR3 runs to 15 residues. CDR3 DNA: TGTGCCAGCAGCTCCAGCGGGAGACGTTCCTACGAGCAGTACGTC. Protein product: CASSSSGRRSYEQYV.

V gene TRBV9 combines with J gene TRBJ2-7; D may be TRBD2 (5 bases). CDR1 is SGDLS and CDR2 is YYNGEE in the germline V gene. The CDR3 covers 13 residues. Trimming took off 6 bases at V and 3 bases at J, with 13 bases between the two ends. The CDR3 sequence: CASNLGDDYEQYF. CDR3 in DNA: TGTGCCAGCAACCTCGGGGATGACTACGAGCAGTACTTC.

This clone was detected only once. This rearrangement joins TRBV30 to TRBJ2-1, with D perhaps TRBD1 (6 bases). V lost 4 bases to trimming and J lost 1 base, with 11 bases between them. Germline assignment: CDR1 GTSNPN and CDR2 SVGIG (reference sequence). This CDR3 comprises 14 residues. CDR3 nucleotide sequence: TGTGCCTGGATTGGGGGCGTATCCTACAATGAGCAGTTCTTC. As protein: CAWIGGVSYNEQFF.

This clone was counted a single time. The chain couples TRBV6-1 to TRBJ1-2, with D hard to call. The CDR3 contains 14 residues. Germline lookup yields CDR1 MNHNS and CDR2 SASEGT. Trimming shortened V by 1 base and J by 3 bases, and 9 bases separated the two germline ends. CDR3 sequence reads: CASSEDGSDYGYTF. As DNA, the CDR3 is TGTGCCAGCAGTGAAGATGGCAGCGACTATGGCTACACCTTC.

The chain carries TRBV9 and TRBJ2-1, with 14 nucleotides matching TRBD2. Germline V gene data show CDR1 as SGDLS and CDR2 as YYNGEE. The junction had 14 bases not matched to a gene; V was cut back by 4 bases and J by 5 bases. There are 19 residues in the CDR3. Here the CDR3 reads CASSLGPGLAGEDHNEQFF. DNA of the CDR3: TGTGCCAGCAGCCTTGGACCGGGACTAGCGGGGGAAGATCACAATGAGCAGTTCTTC. Filled out from reference TRBV9 and TRBJ2-1, the complete variable domain reads DSGVTQTPKHLITATGQRVTLRCSPRSGDLSVYWYQQSLDQGLQFLIQYYNGEERAKGNILERFSAQQFPDLHSELNLSSLELGDSALYFCASSLGPGLAGEDHNEQFFGPGTRLTVL.

This chain connects TRBV5-4 to TRBJ2-5; D may be TRBD1 (6 bases). Trimming left V 1 base short and J 3 bases short, with 10 bases between. The CDR3 spans 14 residues. Germline V CDR1 and CDR2: SGHNT, YYREEE (reference sequence). The CDR3 DNA follows: TGTGCCAGCAGCTTGTCCGCAGGGGAAGAGACCCAGTACTTC. Translated, it gives CASSLSAGEETQYF.

A few counts support this clone. The V and J genes are TRBV30 and TRBJ2-7; possible D gene TRBD2, 5 bases. In germline, CDR1 is GTSNPN, CDR2 SVGIG (reference sequence). The CDR3 totals 14 residues. V shed 4 bases and J shed 7 bases, with 20 bases lying between them. CDR3 protein: CAWNLFGVGGEQYF. CDR3 coding DNA: TGTGCCTGGAACCTATTCGGTGTCGGCGGGGAGCAGTACTTC.

The chain joins TRBV7-8 to TRBJ2-3; 7 positions match TRBD2. Germline V CDR1 and CDR2: SGHVS, FQNEAQ. Germline trimming cut 2 bases from V and 8 bases from J; bases unmatched to any gene: 10. The CDR3 contains 15 residues. Here the CDR3 reads CASSLIRQRGGTQYF. DNA for the CDR3: TGTGCCAGCAGCTTAATCAGGCAGCGGGGAGGTACGCAGTATTTT.

This clone was picked up one time. The chain uses TRBV9 and TRBJ2-1; perhaps TRBD2 as D (5 bases). The CDR3 consists of 15 residues. Germline V CDR1 and CDR2: SGDLS, YYNGEE. Trimming took off 4 bases at V and 0 bases at J, with 11 bases between the two ends. CDR3 sequence (DNA): TGTGCCAGCAGCTTTTCGGGGTCCTCCTACAATGAGCAGTTCTTC. Encoded protein: CASSFSGSSYNEQFF.

The chain employs TRBV28 and TRBJ1-6; tentative D call: TRBD1 (5 bases). The V gene's germline CDR1 is MDHEN and CDR2 SYDVKM. This CDR3 has 13 amino acids. With 4 bases removed from V and 10 bases from J, the gap between germline ends came to 11 bases. This CDR3 is CASSSRVRSPLHF. CDR3 sequence (DNA): TGTGCCAGCAGTTCCAGGGTACGCTCACCCCTCCACTTT. Using reference TRBV28 and TRBJ1-6 for the parts outside the CDR3, the full variable domain is DVKVTQSSRYLVKRTGEKVFLECVQDMDHENMFWYRQDPGLGLRLIYFSYDVKMKEKGDIPEGYSVSREKKERFSLILESASTNQTSMYLCASSSRVRSPLHFGNGTRLTVT.